The 5 T cell receptor beta chains below all came from one sample that was sequenced in a study of control samples from healthy donors and cancer patients. Some clones are missing from TCRdb's copy, which holds only in-frame ones; the method was immunoSEQ multiplex PCR. The sample contains about 77,000 clones, 92% of which appear only once. The sample consisted of blood. All receptors come from a woman in her sixties in good health.

This clone was seen only a few times. This chain joins TRBV19 and TRBJ2-7; TRBD1 matches 9 bases. There are 14 residues in the CDR3. The germline gives CDR1 LNHDA, CDR2 SQIVND (reference sequence). J was trimmed by 6 bases and V by 6 bases; bases with no gene match: 9. The CDR3 DNA is TGTGCCAGTAGCTTAGAGGGACAGGGAGCCGAGCAGTACTTC. It codes for CASSLEGQGAEQYF.

This chain connects TRBV5-1 to TRBJ2-7, with no clear D. This CDR3 region has 13 residues. CDR1 is SGHRS and CDR2 is YFSETQ in the germline V gene. V gave up 3 bases and J gave up 5 bases, with 12 bases separating them. CDR3 sequence reads: CASSWNGQNEQYF. The CDR3 DNA is TGCGCCAGCAGCTGGAACGGGCAGAACGAGCAGTACTTC. The entire variable domain, with the rest obtained from reference TRBV5-1 and TRBJ2-7, is as follows: KAGVTQTPRYLIKTRGQQVTLSCSPISGHRSVSWYQQTPGQGLQFLFEYFSETQRNKGNFPGRFSGRQFSNSRSEMNVSTLELGDSALYLCASSWNGQNEQYFGPGTRLTVT.

V gene TRBV6-1 combines with J gene TRBJ1-5, with D maybe TRBD1 (5 bases). With 0 bases removed from V and 4 bases from J, the gap between germline ends came to 13 bases. Germline V gene sequence: CDR1 MNHNS, CDR2 SASEGT. This CDR3 region has 16 residues. The CDR3 DNA reads as TGTGCCAGCAGTGAAGCGTGGCCAGGGTTAAATCAGCCCCAGCATTTT. This sequence encodes CASSEAWPGLNQPQHF.

The chain employs TRBV21-1 and TRBJ2-3. TRBV21-1 is termed a pseudogene. CDR3 length: 11 amino acids. The CDR3: CASRVPWQQYF. Written as DNA, the CDR3 is TGTGCCAGCCGCGTCCCCTGGCAGCAGTATTTT.

V gene TRBV7-9 combines with J gene TRBJ1-1; D might be TRBD1 (6 bases). CDR1 is SEHNR and CDR2 is FQNEAQ in the germline V gene (reference sequence). V lost 5 bases and J 1 base, leaving 8 bases between the germline ends. The CDR3 runs to 13 residues. The CDR3 loop is CASSKTGNTEAFF. The CDR3 DNA follows: TGTGCCAGCAGCAAGACAGGGAACACTGAAGCTTTCTTT.